Listed below are T cell receptor beta chains from one sample, sequenced in a study of blood T cell repertoires in COVID-19. Some clones are missing from TCRdb's copy, which holds only in-frame ones; the method was immunoSEQ multiplex PCR. The sample contains 250,000 or so clones, about 70% of which appear only once. Sequencing was done on a sample of peripheral blood. The receptors come from a woman of 80 years or more with acute or convalescent COVID-19. Each CDR3 is given with its conserved first and last residue. Fields, in order: D gene, V gene, clone size, J gene, CDR3 DNA, CDR3 protein. The D gene is left open where the match is weak. Size is stated for part of the rows, as once, few or many counts, or as a class when the clone is expanded.

TRBD1,TRBV7-9,few,TRBJ2-1,TGTGCCAGCAGCCAGGGACAGCGTACCTACAATGAGCAGTTCTTC,CASSQGQRTYNEQFF
TRBD2,TRBV6-5,.,TRBJ2-1,TGTGCCAGCAGCCGAGCGGGGGGCAGCTACAATGAGCAGTTCTTC,CASSRAGGSYNEQFF
.,TRBV29-1,few,TRBJ2-5,TGCAGCGTTGCCGGGGGCCAAGAGACCCAGTACTTC,CSVAGGQETQYF
.,TRBV11-3,.,TRBJ1-3,TGTGCCAGCAGCTCGGGAAACACCATATATTTT,CASSSGNTIYF
.,TRBV9,.,TRBJ2-2,TGTGCCAGCAGCGTCCAGGGGTACTACCTGCACGGGGAGCTGTTTTTT,CASSVQGYYLHGELFF
.,TRBV6-5,.,TRBJ1-2,TGTGCCAGCAGGGATTCCTTAGCGGGCTACACCTTC,CASRDSLAGYTF
TRBD1,TRBV3-1/TRBV3-2,few,TRBJ1-6,TGTGCCAGCAGCCAGGGACAGTCCTATAATTCACCCCTCCACTTT,CASSQGQSYNSPLHF
.,TRBV6-1,.,TRBJ2-7,TGTGCCAGCAGTGGGGGTGGTGGGGGCGCGTCGGGCGAGCAGTACTTC,CASSGGGGGASGEQYF
.,TRBV4-1,.,TRBJ2-1,TGCGCCAGCAGCATCCGGACTAACTCCCTCTACAATGAGCAGTTCTTC,CASSIRTNSLYNEQFF
.,TRBV7-2,.,TRBJ2-3,TGTGCCAGCAGCTTTGAGGATCCCGTGGATACGCAGTATTTT,CASSFEDPVDTQYF
.,TRBV4-3,.,TRBJ2-5,TGCGCCAGCAGCCAAGATCCCCCAGGGGCGGTAAGAGAGACCCAGTACTTC,CASSQDPPGAVRETQYF
TRBD1,TRBV11-3,once,TRBJ2-5,TGTGCCAGCAGCCCGGGGACAGCTGCTCAAGAGACCCAGTACTTC,CASSPGTAAQETQYF
TRBD2,TRBV2,few,TRBJ2-2,TGTGCCAGCAGTGAAGCGCGGGGGAGGCCCGGGGAGCTGTTTTTT,CASSEARGRPGELFF
TRBD1,TRBV27,.,TRBJ1-6,TGTGCCAGCACCGCCGACAGGGGGGGTTCACCCCTCCACTTT,CASTADRGGSPLHF
TRBD1,TRBV6-5,.,TRBJ2-7,TGTGCCAGCCGGGACAGGGTAAGGTACGAGCAGTACTTC,CASRDRVRYEQYF
TRBD2,TRBV4-1,once,TRBJ2-1,TGCGCCAGCAGCCGCCAAGGGCCCAGCGGGGGACCAAATGAGCAGTTCTTC,CASSRQGPSGGPNEQFF
TRBD1,TRBV5-1,.,TRBJ1-3,TGCGCCCTACAGGGGGCCCAGAGCTCTGGAAACACCATATATTTT,CALQGAQSSGNTIYF
.,TRBV11-2,.,TRBJ1-1,TGTGCCAGCAGCTTCAGGCAGGGGTACACTGAAGCTTTCTTT,CASSFRQGYTEAFF
.,TRBV29-1,.,TRBJ1-2,TGCAGCGTCGGCACTACAGGGTCTTCTAACTATGGCTACACCTTC,CSVGTTGSSNYGYTF
.,TRBV2,.,TRBJ1-2,TGTGCCAGCACCCAGGTTCGGAGGGTTGATGGCTACACCTTC,CASTQVRRVDGYTF
TRBD2,TRBV5-3,.,TRBJ2-7,TGTGCCAGAAGCCCGCCTTTACGGGAGGGGTACTACGAGCAGTACTTC,CARSPPLREGYYEQYF
.,TRBV28,.,TRBJ1-2,TGTGCCAACCACAGGAAAGATAAGGGCTACACCTTC,CANHRKDKGYTF
.,TRBV2,.,TRBJ1-2,TGTGCCAGCAGTAGGTGGACCAGGGGTGGCTACACCTTC,CASSRWTRGGYTF
.,TRBV12-3/TRBV12-4,.,TRBJ1-1,TGTGCCAGCAGTACCGGGACACGTCCTACTGCTTTCTTT,CASSTGTRPTAFF
TRBD2,TRBV7-2,.,TRBJ2-7,TGTGCCAGCAGCCCATACTCGGGAGGCGAGCAGTACTTC,CASSPYSGGEQYF
.,TRBV3-1/TRBV3-2,.,TRBJ1-2,TGTGCCAGCAGCCAGGTTTCAGGGGCCGCAGCTGGCTACACCTTC,CASSQVSGAAAGYTF
TRBD2,TRBV5-1,once,TRBJ2-1,TGCGCCCGCAGCCCGACGGGGGGGGGCCACGCTGAGCAGTTCTTC,CARSPTGGGHAEQFF
.,TRBV5-1,.,TRBJ1-2,TGCGCCAGCAGCCCGTCGGGGGGGCGTAGAATTGGCTACACCTTC,CASSPSGGRRIGYTF
TRBD1,TRBV20-1,.,TRBJ1-1,TGCAGTGCTAGTGAGTTCGGGACAGTGAACACTGAAGCTTTCTTT,CSASEFGTVNTEAFF
.,TRBV19,.,TRBJ1-2,TGTGCCAGTAGTATAGATCCAGGGGACTATGGCTACACCTTC,CASSIDPGDYGYTF
TRBD2,TRBV30,.,TRBJ2-1,TGTGCCTGGAGTTTCACGAGCGGGATCGCCTACAATGAGCAGTTCTTC,CAWSFTSGIAYNEQFF
TRBD1,TRBV30,.,TRBJ1-3,TGTGCCTGGAAAGGACAGGGGAGGGAAGGAAACACCATATATTTT,CAWKGQGREGNTIYF
.,TRBV9,.,TRBJ1-1,TGTGCCAGCAGCGTAGCGGGGGTGGGAGGCACTGAAGCTTTCTTT,CASSVAGVGGTEAFF
TRBD1,TRBV30,.,TRBJ1-2,TGTGCCTGGAGTGGATCTACCGGGACAGGCACCCATGGCTACACCTTC,CAWSGSTGTGTHGYTF
.,TRBV19,few,TRBJ2-2,TGTGCCAGTAGTATAGGGGCAGGGGTTACCACCGGGGAGCTGTTTTTT,CASSIGAGVTTGELFF
.,TRBV10-3,.,TRBJ2-6,TGTGCCACGTCGGGGGCCAACGTCCTGACTTTC,CATSGANVLTF
TRBD1,TRBV10-3,.,TRBJ2-3,TGTGCCATCAGTGAGGGGACAGAGTATACGCAGTATTTT,CAISEGTEYTQYF
TRBD1,TRBV7-9,few,TRBJ1-2,TGTGCCAGCAGCTCGTGGTCGACAGGGAGATCGGGCTATGGCTACACCTTC,CASSSWSTGRSGYGYTF
TRBD1,TRBV7-2,.,TRBJ1-5,TGTGCCAGCAGCTTACGGACAGGGGAGGGTCAGCCCCAGCATTTT,CASSLRTGEGQPQHF
.,TRBV6-6,.,TRBJ1-3,TGTGCCAGCAGTTACCCCCAAAACACCATATATTTT,CASSYPQNTIYF
.,TRBV5-4,.,TRBJ1-3,TGTGCCAGCAGCTTGGTAGGAGCTGGAAACACCATATATTTT,CASSLVGAGNTIYF
.,TRBV7-9,once,TRBJ1-4,TGTGCCAGCAGCCCCTCGGGGGTTTATTCGTTTTACGATGAAAAACTGTTTTTT,CASSPSGVYSFYDEKLFF
TRBD1,TRBV5-5,.,TRBJ1-3,TGTGCCAGCAGCCTAGGGGGCGGGAACACCATATATTTT,CASSLGGGNTIYF
.,TRBV5-4,few,TRBJ1-3,TGTGCCAGCAGCTTGGAGGCAGTTGGGAGCTCTGGAAACACCATATATTTT,CASSLEAVGSSGNTIYF
TRBD2,TRBV6-1,.,TRBJ2-7,TGTGCCAGCAGTGACGGACTAGCGGGGCCCTCCTACGAGCAGTACTTC,CASSDGLAGPSYEQYF
TRBD1,TRBV6-5,.,TRBJ1-1,TGTGCCAGCACCCGGACAGGGGTGGCGAACACTGAAGCTTTCTTT,CASTRTGVANTEAFF
.,TRBV19,.,TRBJ2-7,TGTGCCAGTAGGAAGGCGGATTCTTACGAGCAGTACTTC,CASRKADSYEQYF
TRBD2,TRBV6-5,.,TRBJ2-1,TGTGCCACCTCCCGACTAGCGGTATCCTACAATGAGCAGTTCTTC,CATSRLAVSYNEQFF
.,TRBV7-9,.,TRBJ2-7,TGTGCCAGCAGCTTTGGGCAAGCCAACGAGCAGTACTTC,CASSFGQANEQYF
.,TRBV18,.,TRBJ1-1,TGTGCCAGCTCACCAGCGGCGTCAACTGAAGCTTTCTTT,CASSPAASTEAFF
TRBD2,TRBV2,.,TRBJ2-2,TGTGCCAGCAGTGTGGTGGGCGGGGGGAACACCGGGGAGCTGTTTTTT,CASSVVGGGNTGELFF
TRBD2,TRBV2,.,TRBJ2-5,TGTGCCAGCAGCGGGACTAATTTCCAAGAGACCCAGTACTTC,CASSGTNFQETQYF